The sequence of this TCR beta chain was determined in a study of blood T cell repertoires in COVID-19. Study in general: Italy, Spain and the United States were the sources of the convalescent and acute COVID-19 samples. The analysed material was cDNA or gDNA that came from T cells, B-cell-depleted T cells, or PBMCs.

Original processing methods: Reference gene primer amplification gave nucleated cell count estimates. Assay used: immunoSEQ multiplex PCR; TCRdb lists only in-frame clones, some missing. For V, J and clone size, that table is used; D and trimming come from the DNA. The sample carries 40,000 to 60,000 clones, around 82% recorded once. Germline values: CDR1 DFQATT, CDR2 SNEGSKA (reference sequence). Trimming took 3 bases from V and 2 from J; bases not matched to a gene: 3. The CDR3 is 14 amino acids. The sequenced material came from peripheral blood. This sequence was found in a human donor in a cohort sampled during active COVID-19. This chain uses TRBV20-1 with TRBJ2-1, with TRBD2 matching over 8 bases. CDR3 coding DNA: TGCAGTGCTAGTACCGGGGGGGCCTACAATGAGCAGTTCTTC. It encodes CSASTGGAYNEQFF.